Each of the 8 T cell receptor beta chains below was sequenced from the same sample in a study of blood T cell repertoires in COVID-19. Libraries were prepared by immunoSEQ multiplex PCR; TCRdb keeps only in-frame clonotypes and omits some of them. The profile shows some 58,000 clones, around 86% of them singletons. Specimen: peripheral blood. These receptors originate from a man aged 50 or older with active COVID-19.

A single count supports this clone. This sequence joins TRBV7-2 and TRBJ1-2, with TRBD1 identical over 7 bases. The CDR3 is 16 amino acids. CDR1 is SGHTA, CDR2 FQGNSA, per germline. Trimming at V came to 1 base and at J to 6 bases, leaving 11 bases not matched to a gene. The CDR3 region is CASSLVSGQQGDGYTF. The CDR3 nucleotides are TGTGCCAGCAGCTTAGTTTCAGGACAGCAGGGGGATGGCTACACCTTC.

This clone occurred a few times. The rearrangement joins TRBV18 to TRBJ2-7; unclear D gene. This CDR3 region has 14 residues. Germline-derived CDR1 and CDR2 are KGHSH and LQKENI. V was clipped by 2 bases and J by 2 bases, with 10 bases between them. CDR3 amino acids: CASSPIQRTYEQYF. Here the CDR3 DNA reads TGTGCCAGCTCACCAATACAGAGAACCTACGAGCAGTACTTC.

V and J are TRBV7-2 and TRBJ2-3, with D tentatively TRBD2 (6 bases). V lost 0 bases and J lost 4, with 14 bases in between. In germline, CDR1 is SGHTA, CDR2 FQGNSA. The CDR3 is made up of 16 amino acids. The DNA for the CDR3 is TGTGCCAGCAGCTTAGCTGGTAGCGGAGGCGCAGATACGCAGTATTTT. This encodes CASSLAGSGGADTQYF.

The chain recombines TRBV5-1 with TRBJ2-1; 14 bases agree with TRBD2. The CDR3 contains 17 residues. J was trimmed by 6 bases and V by 2 bases; bases with no gene match: 7. Germline V gene lookup returns CDR1 SGHRS and CDR2 YFSETQ. The CDR3 DNA follows: TGCGCCAGCAGCTTTCCGGGACTAGCGGGAGCGTCCAATGAGCAGTTCTTC. Protein: CASSFPGLAGASNEQFF.

This clone was seen just once. V is TRBV7-8 and J is TRBJ1-2; the D gene is possibly TRBD1 (5 bases). V lost 5 bases and J lost 2, with 12 bases in between. The CDR3 is 14 amino acids. CDR1 is SGHVS and CDR2 is FQNEAQ in the germline V gene. This chain's CDR3 is CASSPTRQNYGYTF. The CDR3 bases are TGTGCCAGCAGCCCCACCCGACAGAACTATGGCTACACCTTC.

The rearrangement joins TRBV15 to TRBJ1-6, with D tentatively TRBD1 (5 bases). In germline, CDR1 is LNHNV, CDR2 YYDKDF (reference sequence). V was pared by 1 base and J by 10 bases, with 14 bases between. CDR3 size: 15 residues. The CDR3: CATSRAGHQGSPLHF. CDR3 bases: TGTGCCACCAGCAGAGCCGGACACCAGGGATCACCCCTCCACTTT. Complete variable domain (other parts from reference TRBV15 and TRBJ1-6): DAMVIQNPRYQVTQFGKPVTLSCSQTLNHNVMYWYQQKSSQAPKLLFHYYDKDFNNEADTPDNFQSRRPNTSFCFLDIRSPGLGDTAMYLCATSRAGHQGSPLHFGNGTRLTVT.

This chain uses TRBV7-9 with TRBJ2-7; TRBD1 aligns across 10 bases. The ends lost 0 bases at V and 0 bases at J; junction bases unmatched: 2. Germline V gives CDR1 SEHNR, CDR2 FQNEAQ (reference sequence). The CDR3 consists of 16 residues. The CDR3 loop is CASSLADRGNSYEQYF. As DNA, the CDR3 is TGTGCCAGCAGCTTAGCGGACAGGGGGAACTCCTACGAGCAGTACTTC. Using reference TRBV7-9 and TRBJ2-7 for the parts outside the CDR3, the full variable domain is DTGVSQNPRHKITKRGQNVTFRCDPISEHNRLYWYRQTLGQGPEFLTYFQNEAQLEKSRLLSDRFSAERPKGSFSTLEIQRTEQGDSAMYLCASSLADRGNSYEQYFGPGTRLTVT.

The chain combines TRBV7-7 with TRBJ2-1, with 13 positions matching TRBD2. This CDR3 has 15 residues. The germline V gene encodes CDR1 SSHAT and CDR2 FNYEAQ (reference sequence). The J segment lost 12 bases and the V segment lost 5 bases, leaving 10 bases of the junction unmatched. The CDR3 region is CASSQDRTSGSAQFF. The CDR3 region has the DNA TGTGCCAGCAGCCAAGACAGGACTAGCGGGAGCGCGCAGTTCTTC.